This entry lists 30 T cell receptor beta chains sequenced from one sample in a study of tumor and adjacent non-tumor tissue in lung cancer. Three rounds of nested PCR, following a modified ARM-PCR protocol, produced the TCRbeta library. TCRdb reanalysed the multiplex PCR reads using MiXCR and keeps one entry per CDR3 protein. This table has 40,000 to 60,000 distinct CDR3 sequences, roughly two thirds appearing once. The template was RNA from unsorted bulk tissue. Distant lung tissue was collected more than 3 cm away from the tumor edge. Input material: distant non-tumor lung tissue. These receptors were obtained from a woman aged 70 to 79 with non-small cell lung cancer.

This clonotype appeared a few times. This chain joins TRBV2 and TRBJ2-7; a weak D match, TRBD2 (5 bases). Trimming left V 4 bases short and J 2 bases short, with 18 bases between. CDR1 is SNHLY and CDR2 is FYNNEI in the germline V gene. CDR3 length: 16 residues. The CDR3 loop reads CASSVGRTRIPYEQYF. CDR3 DNA: TGTGCCAGCAGTGTGGGTAGGACTCGAATACCCTACGAGCAGTACTTC.

As to this clonotype: A junction end diverges from the germline sequence, so it may reflect a read error. This chain uses TRBV6-5 with TRBJ2-7, with D possibly TRBD1 on 5 matching bases. Germline CDR1 is MNHEY and CDR2 is SVGAGI. The CDR3 sequence is 14 residues long. CDR3 in amino acids: CGSSAGQGSYEQYF. DNA of the CDR3: TGTGGCAGCAGTGCCGGGCAGGGATCCTACGAGCAGTACTTC.

This chain uses TRBV12-3 or TRBV12-4 with TRBJ1-4; 7 positions match TRBD1. The CDR3 runs to 14 residues. The V and J ends lost 7 bases and 7 bases, in that order; junction bases with no gene match: 9. DNA for the CDR3: TGTGCCAGCAACTCAATAGGGGGCTTTGAAAAACTGTTTTTT. Protein: CASNSIGGFEKLFF.

Concerning this clonotype: One junction end does not reproduce the germline sequence, and a read error may be involved. The V gene is TRBV11-3, the J gene TRBJ2-7, with D possibly TRBD1 on 7 matching bases. The germline V gene has CDR1 SGHNT and CDR2 YENEEA. There are 15 residues in the CDR3. CDR3: CTSSLTGALAKEQYF. The CDR3 DNA sequence: TGTACCAGCAGCTTAACAGGGGCCCTAGCGAAGGAGCAGTACTTC.

Of note for this clonotype: One base away lies a much larger clone, so this may be a sequencing read error. This chain connects TRBV28 to TRBJ1-1; D perhaps matches TRBD1 (5 bases). CDR1 MDHEN and CDR2 SYDVKM come from the germline V gene. CDR3 size: 14 residues. V lost 3 bases and J 5 bases, leaving 13 bases between the germline ends. This chain's CDR3 is CASSFGEEGTEAFF. The CDR3 nucleotides read TGTGCCAGCAGTTTTGGGGAGGAGGGGACTGAAGCTTTCTTT.

This rearrangement joins TRBV6-4 to TRBJ1-1, with D perhaps matching TRBD1 (5 bases). With 11 bases removed from V and 6 bases from J, the gap between germline ends came to 19 bases. The CDR3 is made up of 13 amino acids. Germline lookup yields CDR1 MRHNA and CDR2 SNTAGT. The CDR3 loop is CARSDGDGAEAFF. In nucleotides, the CDR3 is TGTGCCCGTAGTGACGGGGACGGGGCTGAAGCTTTCTTT.

The table lists this clonotype with a few counts. This chain links TRBV5-1 with TRBJ1-1, with D perhaps TRBD1 (5 bases). The CDR3 has 15 amino acids. Trimming stripped 4 bases from V and 5 bases from J, with 18 bases between. Germline V gene sequence: CDR1 SGHRS, CDR2 YFSETQ. In DNA, the CDR3 is TGCGCCAGCAGCGGGGGGGGTGCAGCAGATACTGAAGCTTTCTTT. It codes for CASSGGGAADTEAFF.

Regarding this clonotype: The germline gene is not matched at one end of the junction; a read error may be the cause. This sequence joins TRBV29-1 and TRBJ2-7; 8 bases map to TRBD1. The CDR3 is made up of 15 amino acids. Germline lookup yields CDR1 SQVTM and CDR2 ANQGSEA. This CDR3 is CSVRGQGAFTYEQYF. The CDR3 DNA reads as TGCAGCGTCCGCGGGCAGGGGGCGTTCACCTACGAGCAATACTTC.

With respect to this clonotype: At one of its ends the junction is not consistent with the germline gene, which may arise from a read error. The chain recombines TRBV7-8 with TRBJ2-3; 7 bases agree with TRBD1. CDR1 SGHVS and CDR2 FQNEAQ come from the germline V gene. The CDR3 length is 16 residues. The CDR3 loop reads CANRLQGLASTDMQYF. The CDR3 region has the DNA TGTGCCAACAGGTTACAGGGGCTCGCTAGCACAGATATGCAGTATTTT. Full variable domain (outside the CDR3, taken from reference TRBV7-8 and TRBJ2-3): GAGVSQSPRYKVAKRGQDVALRCDPISGHVSLFWYQQALGQGPEFLTYFQNEAQLDKSGLPSDRFFAERPEGSVSTLKIQRTQQEDSAVYLCANRLQGLASTDMQYFGPGTRLTVL.

The chain couples TRBV29-1 to TRBJ2-7, with D tentatively TRBD1 or TRBD2 (5 bases each). CDR1 SQVTM and CDR2 ANQGSEA come from the germline V gene. This CDR3 has 16 residues. The CDR3 nucleotides are TGCAGTGTCTCAAAAGATGGGGCTAGCTGCTCCTACGAGCAGTACTTC. Its translation: CSVSKDGASCSYEQYF.

Only a few counts were recorded for this clonotype. At one end, the junction sequence differs from germline, possibly due to a read error. The V call is TRBV11-1, the J call TRBJ1-1, with D possibly matching TRBD1 (5 bases). CDR1 and CDR2 from the germline V gene are SGHAT and FQDESV (reference sequence). CDR3 size: 14 residues. The CDR3 DNA is TGTGCCAGCAGCTTACAAGGACAAAACACTGAAGCTATCTTT. Amino acid sequence: CASSLQGQNTEAIF.

The J gene is TRBJ2-7, the V gene TRBV20-1; TRBD2 agrees at 12 bases. The CDR3 runs to 17 residues. From germline, CDR1 is DFQATT and CDR2 SNEGSKA (reference sequence). The ends lost 6 bases at V and 4 bases at J; junction bases unmatched: 16. The CDR3 protein is CSANPTSGGSFGYEQYF. For the CDR3, the DNA is TGCAGTGCAAACCCGACTAGCGGGGGTTCGTTTGGATACGAGCAGTACTTC.

Comments on this clonotype: One end of the junction varies from germline; a read error may be responsible. This chain joins TRBV6-5 and TRBJ2-2; a weak D match, TRBD2 (5 bases). Looked up from germline, CDR1 is MNHEY and CDR2 is SVGAGI. CDR3 length: 13 residues. The CDR3 loop is CASRRLETGELFF. The CDR3 coding sequence is TGTGCCAGCAGAAGACTCGAGACCGGGGAGCTATTTTTT.

As regards this clonotype: An end of the junction differs from the germline gene, which may be a read error. The J gene is TRBJ2-3, the V gene TRBV7-9; D unresolved. The CDR3 contains 11 residues. Germline loops: CDR1 SEHNR, CDR2 FQNEAQ (reference sequence). In nucleotides, the CDR3 is TGTGTCAGCAGCTTGTTTGGTACGCAGTATTTT. Its protein product is CVSSLFGTQYF.

In regard to this clonotype: The conserved closing phenylalanine or tryptophan is absent in this CDR3, likely reflecting a read error. The rearrangement links TRBV29-1 to TRBJ1-2; D is unresolved. The germline CDR1 and CDR2 sequences are SQVTM and ANQGSEA. This CDR3 is 11 amino acids long. Written as DNA, the CDR3 is TGCAGCTCACAATGGTACTATGCCTACACCTCC. This encodes CSSQWYYAYTS.

J is TRBJ1-1 and V is TRBV6-6; D unclear. Trimming cost V 6 bases and J 5 bases, with 22 bases left between them. From germline, CDR1 is MNHNY and CDR2 SVGAGI (reference sequence). The CDR3 runs 16 residues. CDR3 bases: TGTGCCAGCAGAATAGGGTGGTCAGTTCTACCGACTGAAGCTTTCTTT. Translating gives CASRIGWSVLPTEAFF.

Regarding this clonotype: At one boundary the junction diverges from the germline segment, which might be a read error. The chain couples TRBV13 to TRBJ1-1; D gene uncertain. The germline V gene encodes CDR1 PRHDT and CDR2 FYEKMQ (reference sequence). This CDR3 region has 12 residues. CDR3 nucleotide sequence: TGTGCCAGCAGTCCTTGGAGCACTGAAGCTTACTTT. Translation gives CASSPWSTEAYF.

Regarding this clonotype: With a much larger clone just one base away, this may be a read error. The rearrangement joins TRBV12-3 or TRBV12-4 to TRBJ2-2, with D hard to call. This CDR3 contains 14 residues. V was shortened by 5 bases and J by 4 bases, with 11 bases between the two germline ends. The DNA of the CDR3 is TGTGCCAGCAGTCCCCGATTGACCACCGGGGAGCTGTTTTTT. Residues: CASSPRLTTGELFF.

This clonotype has a handful of counts. This may arise from a read error, as a much more abundant clone is one base away. The rearrangement uses TRBV29-1 and TRBJ2-7, with D perhaps being TRBD1 or TRBD2 (6 bases each). The CDR3 spans 15 residues. Germline CDR1 is SQVTM and CDR2 is ANQGSEA. The CDR3 loop reads CSLDLRRGSSYEQYF. CDR3 nucleotide sequence: TGCAGCCTTGACCTGCGGAGGGGGAGCTCCTACGAGCAGTACTTC.

Turning to this clonotype: An end of the junction differs from the germline gene, which may be a read error. V and J are TRBV28 and TRBJ1-2; D may be TRBD1 (6 bases). Germline V lookup: CDR1 MDHEN, CDR2 SYDVKM. The CDR3 has 15 amino acids. As DNA, the CDR3 is TGTACCAGCAGTTTACCAGGGGTGACTAACTATGGCTACACCTTC. It encodes CTSSLPGVTNYGYTF.

With regard to this clonotype: A read error is possible here, since a much larger clone lies one base away. The J gene is TRBJ2-5, the V gene TRBV5-1, with D hard to call. The length of the CDR3 is 14 residues. CDR1 SGHRS and CDR2 YFSETQ come from the germline V gene. The CDR3 protein is CTSSYTNSQETQYF. CDR3 bases: TGCACCAGCAGCTACACAAACTCCCAAGAGACCCAGTACTTC.

This clonotype was picked up one time. A junction boundary mismatches the germline segment, possibly from a read error. V is TRBV12-3 or TRBV12-4 and J is TRBJ2-2; 10 bases agree with TRBD2. The CDR3 sequence is 15 residues long. The DNA of the CDR3 is TGTGCCAGCGGAACGCTAGCGGGAGTTACCGGGGAGCCGTTTTTT. It encodes CASGTLAGVTGEPFF.

V is TRBV10-3 and J is TRBJ1-1; D is unclear. The CDR3 consists of 12 residues. Germline CDR1 and CDR2: ENHRY and SYGVKD. The CDR3 region has the DNA TGTATCATCAGTGAGGGTGGAACTGAAGCTTTCTTT. It yields the protein CIISEGGTEAFF.

Worth noting for this clonotype: One junction end does not reproduce the germline sequence, and a read error may be involved. The genes are TRBV29-1 and TRBJ2-1; no reliable D call. CDR3 size: 14 residues. The germline V gene has CDR1 SQVTM and CDR2 ANQGSEA. The CDR3 DNA follows: TGCAGCCTCGGGCCCGGTTTTACCTACCATGAGCAGTTCTTC. Its translation: CSLGPGFTYHEQFF.

Worth noting for this clonotype: A much bigger clone sits one base away, suggesting this may be a read error. The V call is TRBV15, the J call TRBJ2-3, with D tentatively TRBD2 (5 bases). The CDR3 consists of 14 residues. Germline V gene lookup returns CDR1 LNHNV and CDR2 YYDKDF (reference sequence). V was pared by 0 bases and J by 6 bases, with 10 bases between. The CDR3 sequence is CATSREGDGDTQYF. The CDR3 nucleotides read TGTGCCACCAGCAGAGAGGGAGATGGGGATACGCAGTATTTT.

This clonotype was recorded a few times. A read error is possible here, since a much larger clone lies one base away. The CDR3 loop is CATIPSLSGRSSYNEQFF. CDR3 DNA: TGTGCCACCATCCCATCTTTGTCTGGAAGATCCTCCTACAATGAGCAGTTCTTC. The chain joins TRBV24-1 to TRBJ2-1; unclear D gene. Germline V gives CDR1 KGHDR, CDR2 SFDVKD. CDR3 size: 18 residues. V lost 8 bases, J lost 0 bases, and 22 bases lay in between.

Points on this clonotype: The junction shows a germline mismatch at one end, possibly a read error. The chain is built from TRBV14 and TRBJ2-6; a possible D gene is TRBD2 (6 bases). Germline V gene data show CDR1 as SGHDN and CDR2 as FVKESK. The CDR3 covers 15 residues. The CDR3 loop reads CASSPRRARANVLTF. DNA for the CDR3: TGTGCCAGTAGCCCAAGGAGGGCGAGGGCCAACGTCCTGACTTTC. The variable domain in full, with the rest retrieved from reference TRBV14 and TRBJ2-6, is EAGVTQFPSHSVIEKGQTVTLRCDPISGHDNLYWYRRVMGKEIKFLLHFVKESKQDESGMPNNRFLAERTGGTYSTLKVQPAELEDSGVYFCASSPRRARANVLTFGAGSRLTVL.

Concerning this clonotype itself: One junction end does not reproduce the germline sequence, and a read error may be involved. V gene TRBV20-1 combines with J gene TRBJ2-1; unclear D gene. The CDR3 extends over 13 amino acids. Looked up from germline, CDR1 is DFQATT and CDR2 is SNEGSKA (reference sequence). CDR3 loop: CRALPLALDGQIF. CDR3 nucleotide sequence: TGCAGAGCCCTACCCCTTGCGTTGGATGGGCAGATCTTC.

Concerning this clonotype itself: One junction end disagrees with the germline gene, perhaps due to a read error. The V gene is TRBV11-1, the J gene TRBJ1-2, with D hard to call. The CDR3 has 14 residues. CDR1 and CDR2 from the germline V gene are SGHAT and FQDESV (reference sequence). CDR3 bases: TGTGCCAGCAGTCATTTGGGAGTTGGTCATGGGTACACCTTC. It yields the protein CASSHLGVGHGYTF.

Details on this clonotype: It may be a read error: a sequence one base away is much more abundant. This chain links TRBV24-1 with TRBJ2-5; 7 bases agree with TRBD2. In germline, CDR1 is KGHDR, CDR2 SFDVKD. V shed 7 bases and J 4 bases; nucleotides not matched to a gene: 11. The CDR3 spans 15 residues. The CDR3 loop is CATRGSTSLGETQYF. DNA for the CDR3: TGTGCCACCAGAGGTTCGACTAGCTTGGGAGAGACCCAGTACTTC.